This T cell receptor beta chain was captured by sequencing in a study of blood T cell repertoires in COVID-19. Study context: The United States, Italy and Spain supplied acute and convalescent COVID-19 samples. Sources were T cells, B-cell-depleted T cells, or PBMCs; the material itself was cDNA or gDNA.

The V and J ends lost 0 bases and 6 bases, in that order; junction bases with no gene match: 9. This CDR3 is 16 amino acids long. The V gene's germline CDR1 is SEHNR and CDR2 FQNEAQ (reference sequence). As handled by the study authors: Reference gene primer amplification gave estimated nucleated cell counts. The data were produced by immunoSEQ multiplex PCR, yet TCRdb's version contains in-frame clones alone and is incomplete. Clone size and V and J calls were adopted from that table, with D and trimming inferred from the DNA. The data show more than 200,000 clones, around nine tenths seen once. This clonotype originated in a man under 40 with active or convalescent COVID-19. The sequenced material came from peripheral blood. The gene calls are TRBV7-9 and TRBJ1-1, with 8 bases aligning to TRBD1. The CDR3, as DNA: TGTGCCAGCAGCTTAGCGTACAGGGGGGTGGACGCTGAAGCTTTCTTT. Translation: CASSLAYRGVDAEAFF.